A single sample gave rise to the 19 T cell receptor beta chains below, sequenced in a study of control samples from healthy donors and cancer patients. Libraries were prepared by immunoSEQ multiplex PCR; TCRdb keeps only in-frame clonotypes and omits some of them. This repertoire shows about 130,000 clones, 75% to 95% found once; its top ten account for less than 2.5%. Sequences were obtained from blood. These receptor sequences come from a young man in good health.

The chain is built from TRBV30 and TRBJ1-2; TRBD1 might be the D (5 bases). Germline loops: CDR1 GTSNPN, CDR2 SVGIG (reference sequence). The length of the CDR3 is 11 residues. The V end lost 1 base, the J end lost 8 bases, and 8 bases lay between the germline ends. CDR3 DNA sequence: TGTGCCTGGAGTGAGGGGTCCGGCTACACCTTC. This codes for CAWSEGSGYTF.

V usage is TRBV7-9 and J usage is TRBJ1-1; tentatively, D is TRBD1 (5 bases). Trimming shortened V by 0 bases and J by 4 bases, and 15 bases separated the two germline ends. The CDR3 is made up of 16 amino acids. Per the germline V gene, CDR1 is SEHNR and CDR2 is FQNEAQ (reference sequence). The CDR3 DNA sequence: TGTGCCAGCAGCTTAGCGCTAGGGGCGTCGAGCACTGAAGCTTTCTTT. Amino acid sequence: CASSLALGASSTEAFF.

On this clone itself: This CDR3 is also generated by other DNA sequences in the sample. J is TRBJ1-5 and V is TRBV30; D is unclear. The CDR3 totals 12 residues. Germline-derived CDR1 and CDR2 are GTSNPN and SVGIG (reference sequence). Trimming took 0 bases from V and 7 from J, leaving 7 bases between them. This CDR3 reads CAWSVPGQPQHF. The CDR3 DNA reads as TGTGCCTGGAGTGTCCCGGGACAGCCCCAGCATTTT. The full variable domain, its missing parts supplied by reference TRBV30 and TRBJ1-5, is SQTIHQWPATLVQPVGSPLSLECTVEGTSNPNLYWYRQAAGRGLQLLFYSVGIGQISSEVPQNLSASRPQDRQFILSSKKLLLSDSGFYLCAWSVPGQPQHFGDGTRLSIL.

The chain links TRBV6-5 to TRBJ2-1, with D uncertain. There are 14 residues in the CDR3. V was cut by 0 bases and J by 4 bases, with 7 bases left in between. From germline, CDR1 is MNHEY and CDR2 SVGAGI. The CDR3, as DNA: TGTGCCAGCAGTTACTCCGTCACTTACAATGAGCAGTTCTTC. Its translation is CASSYSVTYNEQFF.

The chain couples TRBV5-1 to TRBJ2-7, with D possibly matching TRBD2 (6 bases). CDR3 length: 14 amino acids. Germline V gene sequence: CDR1 SGHRS, CDR2 YFSETQ. V lost 0 bases and J 2 bases, leaving 9 bases between the germline ends. For the CDR3, the DNA is TGCGCCAGCAGCTTGGCGCCGGGGGCCTACGAGCAGTACTTC. This encodes CASSLAPGAYEQYF.

This chain's CDR3 is CASSLQGASTEAFF. As DNA, the CDR3 is TGTGCCAGCAGCTTACAGGGGGCTAGTACTGAAGCTTTCTTT. The chain employs TRBV7-8 and TRBJ1-1; 8 bases match TRBD1. Germline trimming cut 2 bases from V and 5 bases from J; bases unmatched to any gene: 4. The CDR3 is 14 residues long. CDR1 SGHVS and CDR2 FQNEAQ come from the germline V gene.

The rearrangement links TRBV25-1 to TRBJ1-3; perhaps TRBD1 as D (5 bases). V lost 5 bases and J 0 bases, leaving 14 bases between the germline ends. Germline V gene sequence: CDR1 MGHDK, CDR2 SYGVNS. CDR3 length: 16 residues. The CDR3 region has the DNA TGTGCCAGCAGTAACCGGGGAGGGGACTCTGGAAACACCATATATTTT. Residues: CASSNRGGDSGNTIYF.

The chain carries TRBV9 and TRBJ2-5; the match to TRBD2 covers 8 bases. J lost 5 bases, V lost 3 bases, and 12 bases had no gene match. CDR3 length: 16 amino acids. Germline CDR1 reads SGDLS; CDR2 reads YYNGEE. DNA of the CDR3: TGTGCCAGCAGCGGACCAGCGGGAGAGGCTGGGGAGACCCAGTACTTC. This codes for CASSGPAGEAGETQYF.

The chain combines TRBV9 with TRBJ1-3, with D perhaps matching TRBD1 (5 bases). Trimming took 3 bases from V and 2 from J, leaving 6 bases between them. The CDR3 spans 13 residues. Germline-derived CDR1 and CDR2 are SGDLS and YYNGEE. This CDR3 is CASSGQTGNTIYF. CDR3 sequence (DNA): TGTGCCAGCAGCGGACAGACTGGAAACACCATATATTTT.

The rearrangement joins TRBV18 to TRBJ1-3, with D unresolved. CDR1 and CDR2 (germline): KGHSH, LQKENI. V was shortened by 2 bases and J by 0 bases, with 11 bases between the two germline ends. The length of the CDR3 is 16 residues. CDR3 loop: CASSPTYQNSGNTIYF. CDR3 bases: TGTGCCAGCTCACCAACATATCAGAACTCTGGAAACACCATATATTTT.

The genes are TRBV10-3 and TRBJ2-1; 8 nucleotides align to TRBD1. The CDR3 length is 15 residues. After removal of 6 bases from V and 5 bases from J, the junction contained 9 bases not matched to a gene. Germline CDR1 and CDR2: ENHRY and SYGVKD. CDR3: CAIRETGDGHNEQFF. CDR3 coding DNA: TGTGCCATCAGGGAGACAGGGGATGGCCACAATGAGCAGTTCTTC.

The chain is built from TRBV7-9 and TRBJ2-7; 12 nucleotides line up with TRBD1. The J segment lost 4 bases and the V segment lost 4 bases, leaving 5 bases of the junction unmatched. Germline V gene data show CDR1 as SEHNR and CDR2 as FQNEAQ (reference sequence). CDR3 length equals 15 residues. The CDR3 DNA sequence: TGTGCCAGCAGCTACGGGACAGGGGGCTTTTACGAGCAGTACTTC. This sequence encodes CASSYGTGGFYEQYF.

This clone was detected only a few times. One end of the junction fails to match germline, which may point to a read error. This sequence joins TRBV2 and TRBJ2-2; D may be TRBD1 or TRBD2 (5 bases each). Looked up from germline, CDR1 is SNHLY and CDR2 is FYNNEI. CDR3 length equals 15 residues. The CDR3 region is CASREGTQMNGELFF. CDR3 in DNA: TGTGCCAGCAGAGAAGGGACGCAAATGAACGGGGAGCTGTTTTTT.

The gene calls are TRBV11-2 and TRBJ2-7; D gene uncertain. The V and J ends lost 8 bases and 4 bases respectively, with 15 bases between them. Per germline, CDR1 SGHAT and CDR2 FQNNGV. CDR3 length: 13 residues. The CDR3 coding sequence is TGTGCCAGCTTGGGTGGATCAGCTTACGAGCAGTACTTC. Translation gives CASLGGSAYEQYF. Using reference TRBV11-2 and TRBJ2-7 for the parts outside the CDR3, the full variable domain is EAGVAQSPRYKIIEKRQSVAFWCNPISGHATLYWYQQILGQGPKLLIQFQNNGVVDDSQLPKDRFSAERLKGVDSTLKIQPAKLEDSAVYLCASLGGSAYEQYFGPGTRLTVT.

CDR3 nucleotides: TGTGCCAGCAGTTCGCATTACACTGAAGCTTTCTTT. Translating it yields CASSSHYTEAFF. This sequence joins TRBV12-3 or TRBV12-4 and TRBJ1-1; the D is unclear. This CDR3 comprises 12 residues. V lost 4 bases and J 3 bases, leaving 6 bases between the germline ends.

This clone was found once. The rearrangement links TRBV30 to TRBJ1-5, with D possibly being TRBD1 (5 bases). Between the trimmed V and J ends, which lost 2 bases and 3 bases, there was a span of 17 bases. This CDR3 spans 16 amino acids. Looked up from germline, CDR1 is GTSNPN and CDR2 is SVGIG (reference sequence). The CDR3 bases are TGTGCCTGGAGTCTTAATAGGGGCAGGGCCAATCAGCCCCAGCATTTT. Its protein product is CAWSLNRGRANQPQHF.

The chain couples TRBV6-6 to TRBJ1-5, with D possibly TRBD1 on 5 matching bases. Trimming pared 5 bases from V and 4 bases from J, leaving 12 bases between. The CDR3 has 14 amino acids. CDR1 and CDR2 from the germline V gene are MNHNY and SVGAGI (reference sequence). CDR3 region: CASSLRGGNQPQHF. The CDR3, as DNA: TGTGCCAGCAGTCTCCGCGGGGGGAATCAGCCCCAGCATTTT.

The genes are TRBV19 and TRBJ1-6, with 9 nucleotides matching TRBD1. CDR1 LNHDA and CDR2 SQIVND come from the germline V gene (reference sequence). After removal of 4 bases from V and 10 bases from J, the junction contained 5 bases not matched to a gene. The CDR3 has 14 residues. CDR3 residues: CASSTTGGQSPLHF. The CDR3 DNA reads TGTGCCAGTAGTACTACAGGGGGCCAATCACCCCTCCACTTT.

The chain recombines TRBV19 with TRBJ1-2; a possible D gene is TRBD1 (6 bases). With 7 bases removed from V and 4 bases from J, the gap between germline ends came to 13 bases. The CDR3 runs 13 residues. The V gene's germline CDR1 is LNHDA and CDR2 SQIVND (reference sequence). In DNA form, the CDR3 reads TGTGCCAGTAACGGGCAGGACAGCTATGGCTACACCTTC. It yields the protein CASNGQDSYGYTF.